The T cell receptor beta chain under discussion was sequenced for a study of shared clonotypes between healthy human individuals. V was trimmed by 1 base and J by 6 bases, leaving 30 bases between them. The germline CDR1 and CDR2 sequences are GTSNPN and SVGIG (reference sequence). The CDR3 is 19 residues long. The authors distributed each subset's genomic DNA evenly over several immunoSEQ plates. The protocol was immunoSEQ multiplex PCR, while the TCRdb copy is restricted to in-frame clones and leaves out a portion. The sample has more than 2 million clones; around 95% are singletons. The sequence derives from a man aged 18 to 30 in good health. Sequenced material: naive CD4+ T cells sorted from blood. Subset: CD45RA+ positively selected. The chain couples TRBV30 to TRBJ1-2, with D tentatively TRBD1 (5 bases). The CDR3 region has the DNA TGTGCCTGGAGTGCCTCCGGGCCATCTGACAGCCCGCAGTTAAATGGCTACACCTTC. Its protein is CAWSASGPSDSPQLNGYTF.